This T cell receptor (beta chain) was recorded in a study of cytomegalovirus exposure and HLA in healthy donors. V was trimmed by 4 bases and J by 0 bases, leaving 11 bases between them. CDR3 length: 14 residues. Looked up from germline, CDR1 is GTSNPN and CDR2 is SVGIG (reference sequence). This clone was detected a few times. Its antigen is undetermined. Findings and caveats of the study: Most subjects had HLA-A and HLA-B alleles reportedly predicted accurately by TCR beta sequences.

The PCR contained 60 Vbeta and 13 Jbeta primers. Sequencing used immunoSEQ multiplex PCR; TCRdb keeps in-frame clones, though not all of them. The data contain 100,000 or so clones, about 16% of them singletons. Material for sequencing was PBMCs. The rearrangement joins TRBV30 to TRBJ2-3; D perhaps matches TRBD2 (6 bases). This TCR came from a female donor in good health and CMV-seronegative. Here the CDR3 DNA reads TGTGCCTGGACACGGGGGACTAGCACAGATACGCAGTATTTT. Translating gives CAWTRGTSTDTQYF.